Only a few counts were recorded for the clone carrying this TCR beta chain. Assay used: immunoSEQ multiplex PCR; TCRdb lists only in-frame clones, some missing. Of some 150,000 clones in the sample, roughly nine tenths were seen once. The CDR3 runs 12 residues. The V gene's germline CDR1 is WNHNN and CDR2 SYGVQD (reference sequence). Deletions cut 8 bases from V and 5 bases from J, with 13 bases between. This sample is part of a study of blood T cell repertoires in COVID-19. Looking at the study overall: Sources were T cells, B-cell-depleted T cells, or PBMCs; the material itself was cDNA or gDNA.

Sequenced material: peripheral blood. The chain is built from TRBV10-1 and TRBJ2-7; D might be TRBD1 (6 bases). The clonotype originates from an older woman with COVID-19, enrolled during active disease. The CDR3 region has the DNA TGCGCCAGCGGCCTCACAGGGAACGAGCAGTACTTC. Translation: CASGLTGNEQYF.